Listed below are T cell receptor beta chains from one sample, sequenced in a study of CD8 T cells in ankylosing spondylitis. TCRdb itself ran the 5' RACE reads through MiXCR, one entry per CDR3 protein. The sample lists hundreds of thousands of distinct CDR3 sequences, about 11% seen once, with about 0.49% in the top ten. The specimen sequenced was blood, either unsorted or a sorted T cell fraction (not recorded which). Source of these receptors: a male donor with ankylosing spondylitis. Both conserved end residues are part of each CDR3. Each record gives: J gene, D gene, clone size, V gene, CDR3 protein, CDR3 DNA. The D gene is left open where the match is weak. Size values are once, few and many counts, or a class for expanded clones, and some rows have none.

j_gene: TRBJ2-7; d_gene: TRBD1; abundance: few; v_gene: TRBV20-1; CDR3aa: CSARVRTGSYEQYF; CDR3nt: TGCAGTGCTAGAGTTAGGACAGGTAGTTACGAGCAGTACTTC
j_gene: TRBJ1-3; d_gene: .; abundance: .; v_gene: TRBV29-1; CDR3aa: CSVLQGPGNTIYF; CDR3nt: TGCAGCGTCCTACAGGGACCCGGAAACACCATATATTTT
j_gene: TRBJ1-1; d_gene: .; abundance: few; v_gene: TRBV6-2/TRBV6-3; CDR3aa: CASSYSYTEAFF; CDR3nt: TGTGCCAGCAGTTACTCTTACACTGAAGCTTTCTTT
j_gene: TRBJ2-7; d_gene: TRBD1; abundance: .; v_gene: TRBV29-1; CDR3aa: CSALNPDRGDEQYF; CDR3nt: TGCAGCGCCCTTAACCCGGACAGGGGGGACGAGCAGTACTTC
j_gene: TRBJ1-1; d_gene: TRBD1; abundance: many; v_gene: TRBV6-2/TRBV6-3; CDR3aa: CASSRTGVALMNTEAFF; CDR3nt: TGTGCCAGCAGTCGGACAGGGGTGGCTTTAATGAACACTGAAGCTTTCTTT
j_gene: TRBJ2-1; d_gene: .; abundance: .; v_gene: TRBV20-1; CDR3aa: CSASPLGRATYNEQFF; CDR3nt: TGCAGTGCTAGCCCCCTGGGCAGGGCCACCTACAATGAGCAGTTCTTC
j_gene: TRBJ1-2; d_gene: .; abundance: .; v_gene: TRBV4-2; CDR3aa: CASSQEELNYGYTF; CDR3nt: TGTGCCAGCAGCCAAGAAGAACTTAACTATGGCTACACCTTC
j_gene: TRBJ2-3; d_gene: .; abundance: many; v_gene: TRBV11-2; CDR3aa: CASSLAYTQYF; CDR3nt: TGTGCCAGCAGCTTAGCCTATACGCAGTATTTT
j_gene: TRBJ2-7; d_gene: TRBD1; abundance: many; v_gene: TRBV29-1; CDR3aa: CSVEVGGKSYEQYF; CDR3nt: TGCAGCGTTGAAGTAGGGGGCAAGTCCTACGAGCAGTACTTC
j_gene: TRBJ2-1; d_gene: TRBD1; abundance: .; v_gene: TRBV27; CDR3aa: CASSLFGRQGGHNEQFF; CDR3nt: TGTGCCAGCAGTTTATTTGGGAGACAGGGTGGGCATAATGAGCAGTTCTTC
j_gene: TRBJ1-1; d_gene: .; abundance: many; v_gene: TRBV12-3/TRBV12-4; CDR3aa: CASSLEDTEAFF; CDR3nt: TGTGCCAGCTCACTGGAAGATACTGAAGCTTTCTTT
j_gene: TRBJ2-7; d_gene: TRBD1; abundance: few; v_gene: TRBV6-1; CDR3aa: CASSPNRDRLYEQYF; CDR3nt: TGTGCCAGCAGCCCCAACCGGGACAGGCTTTACGAGCAGTACTTC
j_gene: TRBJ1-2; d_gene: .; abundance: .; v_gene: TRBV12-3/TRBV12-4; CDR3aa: CASSTNRGGPRGYTF; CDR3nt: TGTGCCAGCTCTACTAATCGGGGGGGCCCCCGGGGCTACACCTTC
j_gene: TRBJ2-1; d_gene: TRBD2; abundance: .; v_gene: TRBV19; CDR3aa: CASTKWGGPDNEQFF; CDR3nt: TGTGCCAGTACCAAATGGGGAGGGCCAGACAATGAGCAGTTCTTC
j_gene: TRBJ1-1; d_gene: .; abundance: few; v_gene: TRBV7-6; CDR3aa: CASSLAELLNTEAFF; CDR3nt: TGTGCCAGCAGCTTAGCGGAGTTACTGAACACTGAAGCTTTCTTT
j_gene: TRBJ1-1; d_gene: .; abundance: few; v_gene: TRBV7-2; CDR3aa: CASSVGTSGFF; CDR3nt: TGTGCCAGCAGCGTCGGGACGTCGGGCTTCTTT
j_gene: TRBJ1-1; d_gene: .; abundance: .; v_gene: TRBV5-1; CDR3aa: CASSLLRVTEAFF; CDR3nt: TGCGCCAGCAGCTTGCTCCGGGTGACTGAAGCTTTCTTT
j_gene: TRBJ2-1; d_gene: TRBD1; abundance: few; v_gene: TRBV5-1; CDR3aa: CASLLGQGSYNEQFF; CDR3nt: TGCGCCAGCTTACTGGGACAGGGCTCCTACAATGAGCAGTTCTTC
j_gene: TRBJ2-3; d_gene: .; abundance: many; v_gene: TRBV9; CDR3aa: CASSVETDTQYF; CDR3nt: TGTGCCAGCAGCGTAGAAACAGATACGCAGTATTTT
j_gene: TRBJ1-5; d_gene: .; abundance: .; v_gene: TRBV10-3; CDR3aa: CAISEYGDLSQHF; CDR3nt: TGTGCCATCAGTGAGTACGGCGACTTGTCCCAGCATTTT
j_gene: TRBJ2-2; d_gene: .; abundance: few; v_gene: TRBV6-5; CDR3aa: CASSYLGPPRGSGELFF; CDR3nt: TGTGCCAGCAGTTACCTGGGCCCTCCGAGGGGGTCCGGGGAGCTGTTTTTT
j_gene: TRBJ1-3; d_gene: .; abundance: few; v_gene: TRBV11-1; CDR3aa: CASSFGIRADYPGNTIYF; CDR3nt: TGTGCCAGCAGCTTCGGGATTAGGGCGGACTATCCCGGAAACACCATATATTTT
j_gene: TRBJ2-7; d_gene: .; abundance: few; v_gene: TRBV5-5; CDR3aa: CASSLGPFLDEQYF; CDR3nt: TGTGCCAGCAGCTTGGGTCCCTTTCTCGACGAGCAGTACTTC
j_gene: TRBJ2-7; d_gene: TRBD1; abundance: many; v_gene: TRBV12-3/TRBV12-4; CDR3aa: CASRRQGGYEQYF; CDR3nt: TGTGCCAGCAGGCGACAGGGGGGCTACGAGCAGTACTTC
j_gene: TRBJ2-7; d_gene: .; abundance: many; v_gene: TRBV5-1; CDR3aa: CASSLELPEQYF; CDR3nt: TGCGCCAGCAGCTTGGAGTTGCCCGAGCAGTACTTC
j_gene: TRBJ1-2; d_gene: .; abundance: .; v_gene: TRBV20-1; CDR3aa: CSARWGQNGYTF; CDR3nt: TGCAGTGCTAGATGGGGGCAAAATGGCTACACCTTC
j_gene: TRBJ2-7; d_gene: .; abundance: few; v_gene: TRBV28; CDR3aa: CASRVFGEQYF; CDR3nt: TGTGCCAGCAGGGTATTCGGCGAGCAGTACTTC
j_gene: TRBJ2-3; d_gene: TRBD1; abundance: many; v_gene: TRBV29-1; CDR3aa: CSVAGGQGIADTQYF; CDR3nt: TGCAGCGTTGCGGGTGGACAGGGAATCGCAGATACGCAGTATTTT
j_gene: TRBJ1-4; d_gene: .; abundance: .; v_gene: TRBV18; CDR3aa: CASSPGTGSTNEKLFF; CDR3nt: TGTGCCAGCTCACCGGGGACGGGTTCAACTAATGAAAAACTGTTTTTT
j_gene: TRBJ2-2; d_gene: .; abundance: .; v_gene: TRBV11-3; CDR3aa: CASSLVAPGELFF; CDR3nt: TGTGCCAGCAGCTTAGTTGCTCCCGGGGAGCTGTTTTTT
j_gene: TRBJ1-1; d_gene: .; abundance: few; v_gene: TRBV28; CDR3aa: CASSGALRAEAFF; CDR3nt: TGTGCCAGCAGTGGGGCCCTCCGAGCTGAAGCTTTCTTT
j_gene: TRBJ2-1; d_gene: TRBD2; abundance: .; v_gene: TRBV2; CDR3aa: CASSKLAATYNEQFF; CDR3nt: TGTGCCAGCAGTAAACTAGCGGCTACCTACAATGAGCAGTTCTTC
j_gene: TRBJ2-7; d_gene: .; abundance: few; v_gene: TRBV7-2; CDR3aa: CASSLQLLSGYEQYF; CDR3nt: TGTGCCAGCAGCCTTCAGTTATTAAGTGGCTACGAGCAGTACTTC
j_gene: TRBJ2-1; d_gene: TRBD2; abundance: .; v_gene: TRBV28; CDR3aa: CAIWGLAGGSSYNEQFF; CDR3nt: TGTGCCATATGGGGACTAGCGGGAGGGAGCTCCTACAATGAGCAGTTCTTC
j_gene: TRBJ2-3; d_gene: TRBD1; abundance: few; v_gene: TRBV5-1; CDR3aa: CASSINRGGTDTQYF; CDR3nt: TGCGCCAGCAGCATAAACAGGGGTGGCACAGATACGCAGTATTTT
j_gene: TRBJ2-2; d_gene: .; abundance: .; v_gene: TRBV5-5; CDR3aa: CASSGRQHYTGELFF; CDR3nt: TGTGCCAGCAGCGGAAGACAGCATTACACCGGGGAGCTGTTTTTT
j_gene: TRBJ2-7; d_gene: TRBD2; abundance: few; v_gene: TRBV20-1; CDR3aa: CSARDGVQLAGDMHEQYF; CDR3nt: TGCAGTGCTAGAGACGGGGTACAACTAGCGGGAGATATGCACGAGCAGTACTTC
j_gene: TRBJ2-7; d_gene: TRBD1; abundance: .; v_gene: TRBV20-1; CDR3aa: CSARGGTGISYEQYF; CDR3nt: TGCAGTGCTAGAGGCGGGACAGGGATTTCCTACGAGCAGTACTTC
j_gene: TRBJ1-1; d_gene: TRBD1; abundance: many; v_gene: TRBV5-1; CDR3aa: CASRRDSGTSGTEAFF; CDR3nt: TGCGCCAGCCGCCGGGACAGCGGAACATCGGGAACTGAAGCTTTCTTT
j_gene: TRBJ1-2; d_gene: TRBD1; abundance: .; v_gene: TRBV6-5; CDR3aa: CASSYLGTDYGYTF; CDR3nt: TGTGCCAGCAGTTACCTGGGGACAGACTATGGCTACACCTTC
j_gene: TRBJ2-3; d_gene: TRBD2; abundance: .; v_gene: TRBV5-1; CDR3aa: CASSFGTTSDTQYF; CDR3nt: TGCGCCAGCAGCTTCGGGACTACTTCAGATACGCAGTATTTT
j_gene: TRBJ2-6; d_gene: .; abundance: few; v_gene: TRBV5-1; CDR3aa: CASSPGGYANVLTF; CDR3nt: TGCGCCAGCAGCCCTGGAGGGTACGCCAACGTCCTGACTTTC
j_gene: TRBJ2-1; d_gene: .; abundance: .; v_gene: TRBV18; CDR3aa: CASSPPASYNEQFF; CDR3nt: TGTGCCAGCTCACCACCAGCCTCCTACAATGAGCAGTTCTTC
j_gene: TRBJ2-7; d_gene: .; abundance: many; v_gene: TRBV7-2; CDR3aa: CASSSRQSSYEQYF; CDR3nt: TGTGCCAGCAGCTCAAGACAGAGCTCCTACGAGCAGTACTTC
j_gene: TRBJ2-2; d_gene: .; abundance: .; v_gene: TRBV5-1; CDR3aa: CASSLEEGWTGELFF; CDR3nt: TGCGCCAGCAGCTTGGAAGAGGGCTGGACCGGGGAGCTGTTTTTT
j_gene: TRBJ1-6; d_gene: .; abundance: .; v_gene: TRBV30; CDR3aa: CAWSVRITGTLHF; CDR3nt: TGTGCCTGGAGTGTACGTATCACCGGGACCCTCCACTTT
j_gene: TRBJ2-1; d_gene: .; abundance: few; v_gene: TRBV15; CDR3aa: CATSRDKGGFYNEQFF; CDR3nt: TGTGCCACCAGCAGAGATAAGGGCGGCTTCTACAATGAGCAGTTCTTC
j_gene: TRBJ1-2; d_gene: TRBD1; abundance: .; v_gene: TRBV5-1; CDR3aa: CASSLSGRGSNYGYTF; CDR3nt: TGCGCCAGCAGCCTTTCGGGCAGGGGGAGTAACTATGGCTACACCTTC
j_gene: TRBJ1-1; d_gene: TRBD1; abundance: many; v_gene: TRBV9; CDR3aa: CASSVTGANTEAFF; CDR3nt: TGTGCCAGCAGCGTGACAGGGGCGAACACTGAAGCTTTCTTT
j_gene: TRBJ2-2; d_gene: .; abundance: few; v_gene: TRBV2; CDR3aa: CASSGGAGSANTGELFF; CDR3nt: TGTGCCAGCAGTGGTGGGGCAGGCAGTGCGAACACCGGGGAGCTGTTTTTT
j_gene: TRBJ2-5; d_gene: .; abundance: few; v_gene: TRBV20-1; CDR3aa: CSARRGGQVETQYF; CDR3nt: TGCAGTGCTAGGCGGGGGGGACAGGTTGAGACCCAGTACTTC
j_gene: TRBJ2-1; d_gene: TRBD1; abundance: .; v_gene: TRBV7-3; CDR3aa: CASSPAVGQGAYEQFF; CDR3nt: TGTGCCAGCAGCCCCGCGGTTGGACAGGGGGCTTATGAGCAGTTCTTC
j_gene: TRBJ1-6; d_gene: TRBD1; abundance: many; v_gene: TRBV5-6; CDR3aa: CASSNRDRVSPLHF; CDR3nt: TGTGCCAGCAGCAATCGGGACAGGGTCTCACCCCTCCACTTT
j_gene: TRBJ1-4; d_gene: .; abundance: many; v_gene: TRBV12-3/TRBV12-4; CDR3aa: CASSSGGATNEKLFF; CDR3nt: TGTGCCAGCAGCTCGGGGGGTGCAACTAATGAAAAACTGTTTTTT
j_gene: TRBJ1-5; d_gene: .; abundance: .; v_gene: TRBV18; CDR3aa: CASSPTGMSNQPQHF; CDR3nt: TGTGCCAGCTCACCTACAGGGATGAGCAATCAGCCCCAGCATTTT
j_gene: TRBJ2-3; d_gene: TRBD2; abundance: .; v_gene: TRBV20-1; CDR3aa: CSARDPGLAGDTDTQYF; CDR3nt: TGCAGTGCTAGAGATCCGGGACTAGCGGGGGACACAGATACGCAGTATTTT
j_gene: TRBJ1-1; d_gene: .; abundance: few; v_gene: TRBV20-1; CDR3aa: CSTRAKSGNTEAFF; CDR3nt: TGCAGCACCCGGGCCAAATCAGGGAACACTGAAGCTTTCTTT
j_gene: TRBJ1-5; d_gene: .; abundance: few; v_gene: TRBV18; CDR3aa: CASSSDSRGNQPQHF; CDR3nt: TGTGCCAGCTCATCCGACTCGAGGGGCAATCAGCCCCAGCATTTT
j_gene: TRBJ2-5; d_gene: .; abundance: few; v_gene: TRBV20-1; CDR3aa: CSAIRRAQETQYF; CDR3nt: TGCAGTGCTATTCGCAGAGCCCAAGAGACCCAGTACTTC